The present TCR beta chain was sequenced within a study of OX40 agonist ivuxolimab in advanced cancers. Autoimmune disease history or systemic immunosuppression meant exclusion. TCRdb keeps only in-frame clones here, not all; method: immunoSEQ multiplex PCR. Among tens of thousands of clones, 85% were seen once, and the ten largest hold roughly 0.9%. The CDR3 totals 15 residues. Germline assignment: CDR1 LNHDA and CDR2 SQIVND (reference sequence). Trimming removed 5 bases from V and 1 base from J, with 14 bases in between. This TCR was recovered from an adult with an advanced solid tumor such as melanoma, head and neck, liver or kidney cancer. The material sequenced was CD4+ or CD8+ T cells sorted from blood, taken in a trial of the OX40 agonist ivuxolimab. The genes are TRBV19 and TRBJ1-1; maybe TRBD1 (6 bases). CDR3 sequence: CASSPNRVENTEAFF. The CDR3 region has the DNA TGTGCCAGTAGTCCAAACAGGGTGGAGAACACTGAAGCTTTCTTT.